This section outlines one TCR beta chain sequence together with its context. A few counts support this clone. Its antigen is currently not known. The record has no base qualities; no much larger clone is one base away. The sample contains more than one DNA sequence encoding this CDR3. The CDR3 runs 14 residues from the cysteine to the phenylalanine. Only the CDR3 DNA stays, 42 bases, in frame from base 1. V drops 2 bases and J drops 2 bases, leaving 4 bases in between. From the germline V gene, CDR1 is MNHEY and CDR2 is SVGEGT. This sample is drawn from a study of blood T cell repertoires in COVID-19 (dated by TCRdb to 2020 to 2021). Looking at the study overall: Collaborator samples came from the United States, Italy and Spain and covered acute and convalescent phases of COVID-19. The material from the prospective study consisted of cDNA or gDNA derived from T cells, B-cell-depleted T cells, or PBMCs. The dataset comprised deeply sampled blood TCRbeta repertoires from subjects exposed to, actively infected with, or recovered from COVID-19. The repertoires were released in a freely available public database meant as a resource for research on the immune response to SARS-CoV-2. Samples came from the ongoing ImmuneRACE study (first 160 participants) plus 1,254 subjects from 6 global collaborators. Nearly every sample came with metadata listing a de-identified subject ID, COVID-19 status, age in years and sex. Where HLA class I and class II types were available, the types were taken from metadata supplied by the sample provider, not from assay-based typing.

In Seattle, one collaborating source enrolled patients while the infection was active and tracked those patients longitudinally over the course of disease. Collaborating institutions collected whole blood in K2EDTA tubes following their own protocols. For TCRbeta analysis, collaborators shipped samples as frozen whole blood, isolated PBMCs, or DNA extracted from either of those sample types. TCRbeta CDR3 regions were amplified from genomic DNA using the immunoSEQ Assay, a bias-controlled multiplex PCR. The paper's data handling went like this. The number of nucleated cells in each sample was estimated from the amplification of reference gene primers within the assay. To quantify the absolute abundance of each unique TCRbeta CDR3 rearrangement, sequence reads were collapsed and filtered. For each sample, productive Simpson clonality was calculated as the square root of Simpson's diversity index over productive rearrangements. In its TCRdb copy, this immuneACCESS table keeps in-frame sequences only and misses some clones. Where compared with another copy, unresolved V genes explain less than half of these, and the others have no known cause. That table furnishes V, J and clone size, whereas the DNA furnished D and trimming. Across this sample there are about 330,000 clones, with roughly 89% seen only once. Around 8.9% of the sample rests with the top ten.

Results and caveats for the whole study, not just this receptor: The quantity of clinical and demographic metadata differed by source and by participant and was supplied without curation.

This TCR was recovered from a man younger than 45 with COVID-19, enrolled during active disease. Sequencing was carried out using peripheral blood. The V gene is TRBV6-2 or TRBV6-3 and the J gene is TRBJ2-6, with no confidently assigned D gene. In nucleotides, the sequence is TGTGCCAGCAGTTACCTAGCTGGGGCCAACGTCCTGACTTTC. Translated, this gives CASSYLAGANVLTF.